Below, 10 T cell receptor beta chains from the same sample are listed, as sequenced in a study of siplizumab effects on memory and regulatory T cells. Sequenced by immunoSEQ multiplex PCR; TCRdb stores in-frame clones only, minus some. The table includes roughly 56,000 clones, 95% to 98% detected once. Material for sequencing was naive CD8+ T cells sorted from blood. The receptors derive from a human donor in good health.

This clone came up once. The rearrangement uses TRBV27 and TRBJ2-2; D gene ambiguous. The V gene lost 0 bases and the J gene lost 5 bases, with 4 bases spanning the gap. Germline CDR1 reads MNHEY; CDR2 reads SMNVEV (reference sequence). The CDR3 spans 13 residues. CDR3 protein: CASSLSGTGELFF. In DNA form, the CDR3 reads TGTGCCAGCAGTTTATCAGGGACCGGGGAGCTGTTTTTT.

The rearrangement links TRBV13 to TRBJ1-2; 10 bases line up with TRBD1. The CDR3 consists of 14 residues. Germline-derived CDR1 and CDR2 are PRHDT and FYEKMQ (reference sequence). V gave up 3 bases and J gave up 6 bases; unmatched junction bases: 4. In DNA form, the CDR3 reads TGTGCCAGCAGCTTTCTTGGACAGGGGGATGGCTACACCTTC. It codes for CASSFLGQGDGYTF.

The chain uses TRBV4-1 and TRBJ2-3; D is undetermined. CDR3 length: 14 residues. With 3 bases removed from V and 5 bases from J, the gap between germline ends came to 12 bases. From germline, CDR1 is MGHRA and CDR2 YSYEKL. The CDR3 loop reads CASSQSLVGDTQYF. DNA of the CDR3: TGCGCCAGCAGCCAGTCCCTAGTCGGAGATACGCAGTATTTT.

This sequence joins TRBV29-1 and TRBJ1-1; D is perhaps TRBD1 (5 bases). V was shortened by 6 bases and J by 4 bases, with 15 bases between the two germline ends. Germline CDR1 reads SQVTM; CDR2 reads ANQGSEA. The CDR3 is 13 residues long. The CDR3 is CSVAVGVTTEAFF. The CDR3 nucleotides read TGCAGCGTCGCGGTAGGGGTTACCACTGAAGCTTTCTTT.

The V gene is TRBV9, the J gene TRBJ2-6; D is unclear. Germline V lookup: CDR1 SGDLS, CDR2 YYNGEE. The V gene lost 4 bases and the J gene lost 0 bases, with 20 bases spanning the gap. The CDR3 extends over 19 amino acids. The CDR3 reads CASSPTVVRSSSGANVLTF. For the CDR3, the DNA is TGTGCCAGCAGCCCTACCGTCGTTCGAAGTAGCTCTGGGGCCAACGTCCTGACTTTC.

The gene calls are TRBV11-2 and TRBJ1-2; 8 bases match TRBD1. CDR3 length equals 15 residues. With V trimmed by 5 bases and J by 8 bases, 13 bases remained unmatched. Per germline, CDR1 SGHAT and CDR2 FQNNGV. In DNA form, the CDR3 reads TGTGCCAGCAGCCTTACAACGTACAGGGGGATCGGCTACACCTTC. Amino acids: CASSLTTYRGIGYTF.

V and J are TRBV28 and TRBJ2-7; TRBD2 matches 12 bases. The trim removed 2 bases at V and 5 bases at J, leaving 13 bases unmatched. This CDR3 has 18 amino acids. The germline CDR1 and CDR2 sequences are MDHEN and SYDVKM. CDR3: CASSLGVKGLAGLDEQYF. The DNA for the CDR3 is TGTGCCAGCAGTTTAGGCGTCAAAGGACTAGCGGGGCTCGACGAGCAGTACTTC.

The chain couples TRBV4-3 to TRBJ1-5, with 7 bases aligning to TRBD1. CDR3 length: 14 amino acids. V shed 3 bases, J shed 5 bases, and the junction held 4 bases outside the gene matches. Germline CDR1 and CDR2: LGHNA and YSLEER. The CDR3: CASSQGDRDQPQHF. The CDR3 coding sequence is TGCGCCAGCAGCCAGGGAGACAGGGATCAGCCCCAGCATTTT.

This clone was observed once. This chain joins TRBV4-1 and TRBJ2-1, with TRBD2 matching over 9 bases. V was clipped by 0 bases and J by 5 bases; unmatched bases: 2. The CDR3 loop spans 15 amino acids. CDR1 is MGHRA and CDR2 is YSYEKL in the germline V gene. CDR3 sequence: CASSQDGTSHNEQFF. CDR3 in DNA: TGCGCCAGCAGCCAAGACGGGACTAGCCACAATGAGCAGTTCTTC.

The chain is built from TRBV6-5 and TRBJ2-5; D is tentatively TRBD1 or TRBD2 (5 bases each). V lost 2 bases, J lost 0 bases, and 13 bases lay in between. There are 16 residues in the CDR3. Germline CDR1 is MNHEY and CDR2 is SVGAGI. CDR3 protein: CASSYGSRGHQETQYF. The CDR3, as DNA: TGTGCCAGCAGTTACGGTTCTAGGGGACACCAAGAGACCCAGTACTTC.